Listed below are T cell receptor beta chains from one sample, sequenced in a study of preoperative IRX-2 immunotherapy in early breast cancer. The data were produced by immunoSEQ multiplex PCR, yet TCRdb's version contains in-frame clones alone and is incomplete. The table records 43,000 or so clones, over 85% of them present only once. The sample here was tumor tissue, taken after IRX-2 immunotherapy. These receptors came from a human donor with breast cancer. Both conserved end residues are part of each CDR3. D genes are given only for firm matches. A clone size is listed for some rows: how often the clone was seen (once, few, many), or a class if it is expanded.

J gene: TRBJ2-3
clone size: .
V gene: TRBV11-2
D gene: TRBD2
CDR3 protein: CASSLMLASGGRTDTQYF
CDR3 DNA: TGTGCCAGCAGCTTAATGTTGGCTAGCGGGGGTCGCACAGATACGCAGTATTTT

J gene: TRBJ1-1
clone size: .
V gene: TRBV10-3
D gene: .
CDR3 protein: CAISVGGNTEAFF
CDR3 DNA: TGTGCCATCAGTGTGGGGGGGAACACTGAAGCTTTCTTT

J gene: TRBJ2-1
clone size: .
V gene: TRBV7-9
D gene: .
CDR3 protein: CASSPVGGGLVDNEQFF
CDR3 DNA: TGTGCCAGCAGCCCAGTAGGGGGGGGGCTGGTGGACAATGAGCAGTTCTTC

J gene: TRBJ1-4
clone size: .
V gene: TRBV27
D gene: .
CDR3 protein: CASKLGDATNEKLFF
CDR3 DNA: TGTGCCAGCAAATTGGGGGATGCAACTAATGAAAAACTGTTTTTT

J gene: TRBJ2-5
clone size: once
V gene: TRBV1
D gene: .
CDR3 protein: CTSSRNDRLARETQYF
CDR3 DNA: TGCACCAGCAGCCGAAACGACCGACTAGCGAGAGAGACCCAGTACTTC

J gene: TRBJ1-5
clone size: .
V gene: TRBV19
D gene: TRBD1
CDR3 protein: CASSTTGDKQPQHF
CDR3 DNA: TGTGCCAGTAGTACTACAGGGGATAAGCAGCCCCAGCATTTT

J gene: TRBJ1-2
clone size: .
V gene: TRBV6-5
D gene: TRBD1
CDR3 protein: CASRGGQNYGYTF
CDR3 DNA: TGTGCCAGCAGGGGGGGACAGAACTATGGCTACACCTTC

J gene: TRBJ1-1
clone size: .
V gene: TRBV29-1
D gene: .
CDR3 protein: CSVETVEAFF
CDR3 DNA: TGCAGCGTTGAGACAGTTGAAGCTTTCTTT

J gene: TRBJ2-7
clone size: .
V gene: TRBV18
D gene: .
CDR3 protein: CASSPPLPTIQF
CDR3 DNA: TGTGCCAGCTCACCACCCTTACCGACAATACAATTC

J gene: TRBJ1-2
clone size: .
V gene: TRBV5-8
D gene: .
CDR3 protein: CASSLDQTYYGYTF
CDR3 DNA: TGTGCCAGCAGCTTGGACCAGACGTACTATGGCTACACCTTC

J gene: TRBJ1-5
clone size: .
V gene: TRBV27
D gene: .
CDR3 protein: CASSLWGVSNQPQHF
CDR3 DNA: TGTGCCAGCAGTTTATGGGGTGTTTCCAATCAGCCCCAGCATTTT

J gene: TRBJ2-5
clone size: .
V gene: TRBV14
D gene: TRBD1
CDR3 protein: CASSNRQGAGETQYF
CDR3 DNA: TGTGCCAGCAGCAACCGACAGGGGGCTGGAGAGACCCAGTACTTC

J gene: TRBJ2-7
clone size: .
V gene: TRBV7-9
D gene: .
CDR3 protein: CASSGVYEQYF
CDR3 DNA: TGTGCCAGCAGCGGGGTCTACGAGCAGTACTTC

J gene: TRBJ2-5
clone size: .
V gene: TRBV5-1
D gene: TRBD1
CDR3 protein: CASSLQGVGETQYF
CDR3 DNA: TGCGCCAGCAGCTTACAGGGGGTCGGGGAGACCCAGTACTTC

J gene: TRBJ1-4
clone size: .
V gene: TRBV7-8
D gene: TRBD1
CDR3 protein: CASSPDRSREKLFF
CDR3 DNA: TGTGCCAGCAGCCCGGACAGGTCTCGTGAAAAACTGTTTTTT

J gene: TRBJ1-5
clone size: .
V gene: TRBV27
D gene: .
CDR3 protein: CASSLRDSNQPQHF
CDR3 DNA: TGTGCCAGCAGTTTGAGGGATAGCAATCAGCCCCAGCATTTT

J gene: TRBJ1-4
clone size: .
V gene: TRBV6-5
D gene: .
CDR3 protein: CASTRGLSTNEKLFF
CDR3 DNA: TGTGCCAGCACCCGAGGCCTCTCAACTAATGAAAAACTGTTTTTT

J gene: TRBJ2-1
clone size: .
V gene: TRBV6-6
D gene: TRBD1
CDR3 protein: CAKTGQGANEQFF
CDR3 DNA: TGTGCCAAAACGGGACAGGGGGCCAATGAGCAGTTCTTC

J gene: TRBJ1-5
clone size: once
V gene: TRBV19
D gene: .
CDR3 protein: CASSMGLTADQPQHF
CDR3 DNA: TGTGCCAGTAGTATGGGTCTTACAGCGGATCAGCCCCAGCATTTT

J gene: TRBJ2-7
clone size: .
V gene: TRBV27
D gene: TRBD2
CDR3 protein: CASRDSGRASYEQYF
CDR3 DNA: TGTGCCAGCAGAGATAGCGGGAGGGCTTCCTACGAGCAGTACTTC

J gene: TRBJ1-1
clone size: once
V gene: TRBV4-1
D gene: .
CDR3 protein: CASSQVGSNTEAFF
CDR3 DNA: TGCGCCAGCAGCCAAGTCGGTTCTAACACTGAAGCTTTCTTT

J gene: TRBJ2-2
clone size: .
V gene: TRBV7-6
D gene: TRBD2
CDR3 protein: CASSSISGRAPGELFF
CDR3 DNA: TGTGCCAGCAGCTCCATTAGCGGGAGGGCCCCCGGGGAGCTGTTTTTT

J gene: TRBJ1-1
clone size: .
V gene: TRBV6-5
D gene: .
CDR3 protein: CASSAKERTEAFF
CDR3 DNA: TGTGCCAGCAGCGCCAAGGAGCGTACTGAAGCTTTCTTT

J gene: TRBJ1-1
clone size: .
V gene: TRBV6-5
D gene: .
CDR3 protein: CASSYSENTEAFF
CDR3 DNA: TGTGCCAGCAGTTATTCGGAAAACACTGAAGCTTTCTTT

J gene: TRBJ2-3
clone size: .
V gene: TRBV28
D gene: .
CDR3 protein: CASMRAGMILSTDTQYF
CDR3 DNA: TGTGCCAGCATGAGGGCAGGAATGATTCTTAGCACAGATACGCAGTATTTT

J gene: TRBJ2-5
clone size: .
V gene: TRBV5-1
D gene: TRBD2
CDR3 protein: CASSFSTSGKETQYF
CDR3 DNA: TGCGCCAGCAGCTTCTCAACTAGCGGAAAAGAGACCCAGTACTTC

J gene: TRBJ1-2
clone size: .
V gene: TRBV18
D gene: TRBD1
CDR3 protein: CASSPTGDYGYTF
CDR3 DNA: TGTGCCAGCTCACCAACAGGGGACTATGGCTACACCTTC

J gene: TRBJ2-3
clone size: .
V gene: TRBV4-2
D gene: .
CDR3 protein: CASSPWARNSPTDTQYF
CDR3 DNA: TGTGCCAGCAGCCCTTGGGCCCGCAACTCTCCCACAGATACGCAGTATTTT

J gene: TRBJ2-3
clone size: .
V gene: TRBV7-2
D gene: .
CDR3 protein: CASSLYGVTDTQYF
CDR3 DNA: TGTGCCAGCAGCTTATATGGGGTAACAGATACGCAGTATTTT

J gene: TRBJ1-5
clone size: .
V gene: TRBV30
D gene: TRBD1
CDR3 protein: CAWSEGGQGGSQPQHF
CDR3 DNA: TGTGCCTGGAGTGAGGGGGGACAGGGGGGCAGTCAGCCCCAGCATTTT

J gene: TRBJ1-4
clone size: .
V gene: TRBV5-8
D gene: TRBD1
CDR3 protein: CASSLAQGDNEKLFF
CDR3 DNA: TGTGCCAGCAGCTTGGCCCAGGGGGATAATGAAAAACTGTTTTTT

J gene: TRBJ1-5
clone size: .
V gene: TRBV27
D gene: TRBD1
CDR3 protein: CASSGDRISNQPQHF
CDR3 DNA: TGTGCCAGCAGCGGGGACAGAATAAGCAATCAGCCCCAGCATTTT

J gene: TRBJ1-1
clone size: .
V gene: TRBV7-2
D gene: .
CDR3 protein: CASRRIGGLFTEAFF
CDR3 DNA: TGTGCCAGCAGGCGAATCGGGGGCTTGTTCACTGAAGCTTTCTTT

J gene: TRBJ1-2
clone size: .
V gene: TRBV11-1
D gene: .
CDR3 protein: CASSQGSNYGYTF
CDR3 DNA: TGTGCCAGCTCCCAGGGATCAAACTATGGCTACACCTTC

J gene: TRBJ1-6
clone size: .
V gene: TRBV28
D gene: TRBD1
CDR3 protein: CASRPWTGSVNSPLHF
CDR3 DNA: TGTGCCAGCAGACCCTGGACAGGGTCGGTGAATTCACCCCTCCACTTT

J gene: TRBJ2-7
clone size: .
V gene: TRBV7-3
D gene: .
CDR3 protein: CASSWTEGYEQYF
CDR3 DNA: TGTGCCAGCAGCTGGACGGAGGGCTACGAGCAGTACTTC

J gene: TRBJ1-4
clone size: .
V gene: TRBV6-6
D gene: .
CDR3 protein: CASSDQGFDEKLFF
CDR3 DNA: TGTGCCAGCAGTGATCAGGGTTTCGATGAAAAACTGTTTTTT

J gene: TRBJ2-1
clone size: .
V gene: TRBV10-3
D gene: TRBD1
CDR3 protein: CAISEAQGAVYNEQFF
CDR3 DNA: TGTGCCATCAGTGAAGCCCAGGGGGCGGTGTACAATGAGCAGTTCTTC

J gene: TRBJ2-5
clone size: .
V gene: TRBV7-9
D gene: .
CDR3 protein: CASSLDQYQETQYF
CDR3 DNA: TGTGCCAGCAGCTTAGATCAATACCAAGAGACCCAGTACTTC

J gene: TRBJ2-5
clone size: .
V gene: TRBV7-8
D gene: .
CDR3 protein: CAIFRRDSGTQYF
CDR3 DNA: TGTGCCATCTTTAGAAGGGATTCTGGGACCCAGTACTTC

J gene: TRBJ1-2
clone size: .
V gene: TRBV27
D gene: TRBD1
CDR3 protein: CASRPYRGADGYTF
CDR3 DNA: TGTGCCAGCAGACCCTACAGGGGGGCGGATGGCTACACCTTC

J gene: TRBJ1-1
clone size: .
V gene: TRBV13
D gene: .
CDR3 protein: CASSNYREGEAFF
CDR3 DNA: TGTGCCAGCAGCAACTACAGGGAGGGTGAAGCTTTCTTT

J gene: TRBJ2-7
clone size: .
V gene: TRBV2
D gene: TRBD2
CDR3 protein: CASKGTSGRGEQYF
CDR3 DNA: TGTGCCAGCAAAGGGACTAGCGGGAGAGGCGAGCAGTACTTC

J gene: TRBJ1-5
clone size: .
V gene: TRBV28
D gene: .
CDR3 protein: CASSEPQVSQPQHF
CDR3 DNA: TGTGCCAGCAGCGAACCTCAGGTGTCACAGCCCCAGCATTTT

J gene: TRBJ2-3
clone size: .
V gene: TRBV7-3
D gene: TRBD2
CDR3 protein: CASSPRLAGGWGDTQYF
CDR3 DNA: TGTGCCAGCAGCCCTCGGCTAGCGGGGGGATGGGGAGATACGCAGTATTTT

J gene: TRBJ2-2
clone size: .
V gene: TRBV25-1
D gene: .
CDR3 protein: CASSGSREGWNTGELFF
CDR3 DNA: TGTGCCAGCAGTGGTAGCAGGGAAGGTTGGAACACCGGGGAGCTGTTTTTT

J gene: TRBJ2-3
clone size: .
V gene: TRBV27
D gene: .
CDR3 protein: CASSLGRADTQYF
CDR3 DNA: TGTGCCAGCAGTTTGGGGCGGGCGGACACGCAGTATTTT

J gene: TRBJ2-3
clone size: .
V gene: TRBV5-1
D gene: TRBD2
CDR3 protein: CASSLGHSGGADTQYF
CDR3 DNA: TGCGCCAGCAGCTTGGGACATAGCGGGGGGGCAGATACGCAGTATTTT

J gene: TRBJ2-7
clone size: .
V gene: TRBV4-3
D gene: .
CDR3 protein: CASSQRLEDYEQYF
CDR3 DNA: TGCGCCAGCAGCCAGAGACTAGAGGACTACGAGCAGTACTTC

J gene: TRBJ2-2
clone size: .
V gene: TRBV27
D gene: .
CDR3 protein: CASSLWSPGELFF
CDR3 DNA: TGTGCCAGCAGTTTATGGTCTCCCGGGGAGCTGTTTTTT

J gene: TRBJ1-1
clone size: .
V gene: TRBV10-3
D gene: .
CDR3 protein: CAISESLATAEAFF
CDR3 DNA: TGTGCCATCAGTGAGTCGTTGGCAACGGCTGAAGCTTTCTTT

J gene: TRBJ2-1
clone size: .
V gene: TRBV7-3
D gene: TRBD1
CDR3 protein: CASSRGTGEGYEQFF
CDR3 DNA: TGTGCCAGCAGCCGGGGGACAGGGGAAGGTTATGAGCAGTTCTTC

J gene: TRBJ1-4
clone size: .
V gene: TRBV11-1
D gene: .
CDR3 protein: CASSATATNEKLFF
CDR3 DNA: TGTGCCAGCAGCGCGACCGCAACTAATGAAAAACTGTTTTTT

J gene: TRBJ1-1
clone size: .
V gene: TRBV7-7
D gene: .
CDR3 protein: CASSLADHRNTEAFF
CDR3 DNA: TGTGCCAGCAGCTTAGCGGACCACAGGAACACTGAAGCTTTCTTT

J gene: TRBJ1-4
clone size: .
V gene: TRBV28
D gene: .
CDR3 protein: CASSLGVVEEKLFF
CDR3 DNA: TGTGCCAGCAGTTTAGGGGTGGTGGAGGAAAAACTGTTTTTT